Each of the 3 T cell receptor beta chains below was sequenced from the same sample in a study of blood T cell repertoires in COVID-19. The protocol was immunoSEQ multiplex PCR, while the TCRdb copy is restricted to in-frame clones and leaves out a portion. The table lists fewer than 70,000 clones, 80% to 90% of them singletons. Sequencing was carried out using peripheral blood. The receptor set was obtained from a woman aged 60 to 75 with acute or convalescent COVID-19.

The chain uses TRBV6-5 and TRBJ1-2; 9 positions agree with TRBD1. Germline V lookup: CDR1 MNHEY, CDR2 SVGAGI. J gave up 9 bases and V 6 bases, and 11 bases lay outside the gene matches. This CDR3 region has 14 residues. CDR3 DNA sequence: TGTGCCAGCAGCACCCCGGGACAGGGACCCAGCTACACCTTC. This sequence encodes CASSTPGQGPSYTF.

This clone was detected a few times. The chain recombines TRBV4-1 with TRBJ2-7, with 10 bases aligning to TRBD1. CDR3 length: 18 amino acids. CDR1 is MGHRA and CDR2 is YSYEKL in the germline V gene. Trimming at V came to 0 bases and at J to 3 bases, leaving 11 bases not matched to a gene. This chain's CDR3 is CASSQDRLRGTGVYEQYF. The CDR3 nucleotides read TGCGCCAGCAGCCAAGATCGGCTTCGCGGGACAGGGGTCTACGAGCAGTACTTC.

This rearrangement joins TRBV19 to TRBJ1-2, with 7 nucleotides matching TRBD1. The CDR3 totals 13 residues. CDR1 LNHDA and CDR2 SQIVND come from the germline V gene (reference sequence). V was clipped by 7 bases and J by 5 bases; unmatched bases: 7. The CDR3 DNA follows: TGTGCCAGTACCCGGGACAGCTCATATGGCTACACCTTC. It specifies CASTRDSSYGYTF.